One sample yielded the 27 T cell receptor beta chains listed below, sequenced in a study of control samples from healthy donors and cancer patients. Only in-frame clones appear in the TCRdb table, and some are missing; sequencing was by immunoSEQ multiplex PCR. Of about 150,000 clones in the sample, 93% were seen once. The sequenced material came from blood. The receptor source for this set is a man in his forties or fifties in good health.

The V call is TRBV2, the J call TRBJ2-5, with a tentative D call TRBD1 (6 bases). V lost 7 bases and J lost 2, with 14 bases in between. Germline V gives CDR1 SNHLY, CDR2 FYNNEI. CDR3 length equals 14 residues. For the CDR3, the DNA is TGTGCCAGCAATCTCGACAGGATACAAGAGACCCAGTACTTC. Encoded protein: CASNLDRIQETQYF.

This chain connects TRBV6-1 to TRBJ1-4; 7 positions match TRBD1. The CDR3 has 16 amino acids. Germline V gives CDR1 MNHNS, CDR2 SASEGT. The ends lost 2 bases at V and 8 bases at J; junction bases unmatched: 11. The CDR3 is CASSETLTGTGEKLFF. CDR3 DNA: TGTGCCAGCAGTGAAACGTTGACAGGGACGGGGGAAAAACTGTTTTTT.

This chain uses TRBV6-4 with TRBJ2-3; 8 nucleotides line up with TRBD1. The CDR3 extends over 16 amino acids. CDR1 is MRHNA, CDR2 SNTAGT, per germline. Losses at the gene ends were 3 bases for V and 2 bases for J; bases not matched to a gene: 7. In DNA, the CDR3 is TGTGCCAGCAGTGAGCGACAGGGGCGATACACAGATACGCAGTATTTT. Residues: CASSERQGRYTDTQYF.

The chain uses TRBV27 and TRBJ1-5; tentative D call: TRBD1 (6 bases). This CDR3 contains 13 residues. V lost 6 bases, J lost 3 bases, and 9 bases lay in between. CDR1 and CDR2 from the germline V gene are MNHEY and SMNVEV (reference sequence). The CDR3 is CASRTGNNQPQHF. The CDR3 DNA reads TGTGCCAGCAGGACAGGTAACAATCAGCCCCAGCATTTT.

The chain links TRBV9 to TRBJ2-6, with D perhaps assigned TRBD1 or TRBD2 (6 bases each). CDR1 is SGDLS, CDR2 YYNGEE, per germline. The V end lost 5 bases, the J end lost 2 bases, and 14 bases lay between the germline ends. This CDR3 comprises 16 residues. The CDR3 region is CASSYRGDAGANVLTF. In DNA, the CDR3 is TGTGCCAGCAGTTATAGGGGGGACGCTGGGGCCAACGTCCTGACTTTC.

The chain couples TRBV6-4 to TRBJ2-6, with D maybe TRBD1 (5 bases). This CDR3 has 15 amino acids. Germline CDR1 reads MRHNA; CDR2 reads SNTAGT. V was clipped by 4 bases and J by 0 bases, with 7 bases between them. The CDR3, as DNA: TGTGCCAGCAGTGGTCAGGGCTCTGGGGCCAACGTCCTGACTTTC. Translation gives CASSGQGSGANVLTF.

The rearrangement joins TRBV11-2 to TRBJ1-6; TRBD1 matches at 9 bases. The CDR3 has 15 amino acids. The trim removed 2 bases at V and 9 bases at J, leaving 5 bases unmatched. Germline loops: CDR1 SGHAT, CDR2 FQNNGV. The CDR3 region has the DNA TGTGCCAGCAGCTTACTGGACAGGGGTAGTTCACCCCTCCACTTT. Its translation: CASSLLDRGSSPLHF. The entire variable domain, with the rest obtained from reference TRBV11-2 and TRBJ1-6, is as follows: EAGVAQSPRYKIIEKRQSVAFWCNPISGHATLYWYQQILGQGPKLLIQFQNNGVVDDSQLPKDRFSAERLKGVDSTLKIQPAKLEDSAVYLCASSLLDRGSSPLHFGNGTRLTVT.

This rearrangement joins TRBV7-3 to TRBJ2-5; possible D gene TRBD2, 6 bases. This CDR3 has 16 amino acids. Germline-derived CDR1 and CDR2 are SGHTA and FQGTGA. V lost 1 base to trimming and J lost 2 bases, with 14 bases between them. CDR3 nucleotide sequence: TGTGCCAGCAGCTTAAATCCCAGGGCGGGGCAAGAGACCCAGTACTTC. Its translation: CASSLNPRAGQETQYF.

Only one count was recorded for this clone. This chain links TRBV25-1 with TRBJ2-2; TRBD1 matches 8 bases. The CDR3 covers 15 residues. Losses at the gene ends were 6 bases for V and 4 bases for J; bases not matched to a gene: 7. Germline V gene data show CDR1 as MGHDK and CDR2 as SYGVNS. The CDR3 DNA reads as TGTGCCAGCAGCCCGACCAGGGGGCTCACCGGGGAGCTGTTTTTT. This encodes CASSPTRGLTGELFF.

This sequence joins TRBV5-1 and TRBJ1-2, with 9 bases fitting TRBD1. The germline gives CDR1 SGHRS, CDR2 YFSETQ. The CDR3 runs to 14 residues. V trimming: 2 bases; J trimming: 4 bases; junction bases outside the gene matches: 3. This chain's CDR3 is CASSLDRGGYGYTF. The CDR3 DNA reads TGCGCCAGCAGCTTAGACAGGGGGGGCTATGGCTACACCTTC.

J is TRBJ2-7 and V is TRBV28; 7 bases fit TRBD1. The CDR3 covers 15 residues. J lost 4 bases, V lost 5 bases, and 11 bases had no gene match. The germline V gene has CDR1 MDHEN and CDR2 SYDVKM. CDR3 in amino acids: CASSQLRDRPYEQYF. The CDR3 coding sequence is TGTGCCAGCAGTCAACTCCGGGACAGACCTTACGAGCAGTACTTC. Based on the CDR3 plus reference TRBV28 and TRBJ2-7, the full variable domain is DVKVTQSSRYLVKRTGEKVFLECVQDMDHENMFWYRQDPGLGLRLIYFSYDVKMKEKGDIPEGYSVSREKKERFSLILESASTNQTSMYLCASSQLRDRPYEQYFGPGTRLTVT.

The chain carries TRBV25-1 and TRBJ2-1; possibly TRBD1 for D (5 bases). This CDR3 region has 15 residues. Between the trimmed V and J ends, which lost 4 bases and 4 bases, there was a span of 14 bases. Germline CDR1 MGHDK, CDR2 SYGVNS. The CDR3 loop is CASSGSLAGYNEQFF. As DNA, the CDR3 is TGTGCCAGCAGTGGGTCCCTGGCAGGGTACAATGAGCAGTTCTTC.

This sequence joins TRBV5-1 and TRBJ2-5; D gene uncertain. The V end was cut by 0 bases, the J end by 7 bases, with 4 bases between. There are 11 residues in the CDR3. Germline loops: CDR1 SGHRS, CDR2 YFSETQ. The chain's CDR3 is CASSLESTQYF. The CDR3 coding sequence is TGCGCCAGCAGCTTGGAGTCGACCCAGTACTTC.

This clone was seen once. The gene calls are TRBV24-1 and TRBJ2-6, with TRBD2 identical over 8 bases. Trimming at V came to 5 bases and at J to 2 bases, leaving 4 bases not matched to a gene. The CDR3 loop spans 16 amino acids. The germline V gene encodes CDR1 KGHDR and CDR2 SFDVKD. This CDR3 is CATSATGGTGANVLTF. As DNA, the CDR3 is TGTGCCACCAGTGCTACGGGGGGGACTGGGGCCAACGTCCTGACTTTC.

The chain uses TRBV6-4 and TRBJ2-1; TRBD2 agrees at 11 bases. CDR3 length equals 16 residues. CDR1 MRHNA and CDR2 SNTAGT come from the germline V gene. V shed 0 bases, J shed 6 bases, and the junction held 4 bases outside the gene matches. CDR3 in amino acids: CASSDSTLAGVNEQFF. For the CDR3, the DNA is TGTGCCAGCAGTGACTCTACACTAGCGGGAGTCAATGAGCAGTTCTTC.

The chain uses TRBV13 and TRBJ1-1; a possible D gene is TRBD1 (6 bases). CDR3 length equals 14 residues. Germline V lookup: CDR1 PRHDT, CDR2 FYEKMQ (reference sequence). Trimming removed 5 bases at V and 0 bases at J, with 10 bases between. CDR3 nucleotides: TGTGCCAGCAGCCAGGGGACGGTGAACACTGAAGCTTTCTTT. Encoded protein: CASSQGTVNTEAFF.

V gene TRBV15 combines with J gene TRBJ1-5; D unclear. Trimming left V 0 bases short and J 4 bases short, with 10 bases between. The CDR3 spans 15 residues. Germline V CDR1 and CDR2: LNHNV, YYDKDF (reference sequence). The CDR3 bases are TGTGCCACCAGCAGAGAGCAGGTGGGGAATCAGCCCCAGCATTTT. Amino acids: CATSREQVGNQPQHF.

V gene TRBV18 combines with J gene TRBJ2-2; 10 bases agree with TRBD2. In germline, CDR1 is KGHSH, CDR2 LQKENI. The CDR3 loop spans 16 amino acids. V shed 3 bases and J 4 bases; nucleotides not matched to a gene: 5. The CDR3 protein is CASSPSGRPPTGELFF. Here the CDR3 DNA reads TGTGCCAGCTCACCTAGCGGGAGGCCCCCCACCGGGGAGCTGTTTTTT.

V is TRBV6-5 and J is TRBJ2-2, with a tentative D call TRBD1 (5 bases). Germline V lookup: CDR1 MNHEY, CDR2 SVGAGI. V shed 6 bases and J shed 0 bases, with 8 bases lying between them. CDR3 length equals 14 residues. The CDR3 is CASSLRANTGELFF. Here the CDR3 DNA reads TGTGCCAGCAGCCTCAGGGCGAACACCGGGGAGCTGTTTTTT.

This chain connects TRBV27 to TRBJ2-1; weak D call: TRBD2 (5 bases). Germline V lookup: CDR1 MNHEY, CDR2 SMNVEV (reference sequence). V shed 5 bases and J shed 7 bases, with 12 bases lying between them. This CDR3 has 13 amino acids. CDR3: CASSPITRNEQFF. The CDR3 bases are TGTGCCAGCAGTCCAATAACTAGGAATGAGCAGTTCTTC.

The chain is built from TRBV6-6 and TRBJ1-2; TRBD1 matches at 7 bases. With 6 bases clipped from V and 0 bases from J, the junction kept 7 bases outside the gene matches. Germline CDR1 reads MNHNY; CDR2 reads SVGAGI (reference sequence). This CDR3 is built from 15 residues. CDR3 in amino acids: CASSQGGAANYGYTF. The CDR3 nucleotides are TGTGCCAGCAGCCAGGGGGGGGCGGCTAACTATGGCTACACCTTC.

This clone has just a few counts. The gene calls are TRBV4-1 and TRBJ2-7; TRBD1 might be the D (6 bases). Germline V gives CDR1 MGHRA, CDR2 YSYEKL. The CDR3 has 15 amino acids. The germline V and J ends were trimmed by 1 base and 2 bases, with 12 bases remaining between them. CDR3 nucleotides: TGCGCCAGCAGCCAAGCAGGGGTTCGAGCCTACGAGCAGTACTTC. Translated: CASSQAGVRAYEQYF.

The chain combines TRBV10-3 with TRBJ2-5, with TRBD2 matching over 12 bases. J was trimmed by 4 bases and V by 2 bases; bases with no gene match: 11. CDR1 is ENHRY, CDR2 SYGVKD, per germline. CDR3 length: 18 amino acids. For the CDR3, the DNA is TGTGCCATCAGTGAGATCCCCTTAGGACTAGCGGGGAGAGAGACCCAGTACTTC. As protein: CAISEIPLGLAGRETQYF.

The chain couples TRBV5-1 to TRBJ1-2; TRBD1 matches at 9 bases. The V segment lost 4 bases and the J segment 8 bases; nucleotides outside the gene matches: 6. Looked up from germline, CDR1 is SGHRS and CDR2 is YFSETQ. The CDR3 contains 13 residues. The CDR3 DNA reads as TGCGCCAGCAGCCCTCGACAGGGGGGCGGCTACACCTTC. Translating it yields CASSPRQGGGYTF.

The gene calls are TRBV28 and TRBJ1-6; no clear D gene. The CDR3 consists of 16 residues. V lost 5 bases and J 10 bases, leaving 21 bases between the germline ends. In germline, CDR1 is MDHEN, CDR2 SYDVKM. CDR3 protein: CASSPSGRRNASPLHF. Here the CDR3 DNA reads TGTGCCAGCAGTCCATCAGGCCGGAGGAATGCATCACCCCTCCACTTT.

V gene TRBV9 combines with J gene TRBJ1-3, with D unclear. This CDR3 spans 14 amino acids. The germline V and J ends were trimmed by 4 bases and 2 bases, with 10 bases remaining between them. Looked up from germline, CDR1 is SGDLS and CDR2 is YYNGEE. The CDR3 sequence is CASSLEPAGNTIYF. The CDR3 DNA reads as TGTGCCAGCAGCCTCGAGCCCGCTGGAAACACCATATATTTT. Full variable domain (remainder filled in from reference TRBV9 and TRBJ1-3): DSGVTQTPKHLITATGQRVTLRCSPRSGDLSVYWYQQSLDQGLQFLIQYYNGEERAKGNILERFSAQQFPDLHSELNLSSLELGDSALYFCASSLEPAGNTIYFGEGSWLTVV.

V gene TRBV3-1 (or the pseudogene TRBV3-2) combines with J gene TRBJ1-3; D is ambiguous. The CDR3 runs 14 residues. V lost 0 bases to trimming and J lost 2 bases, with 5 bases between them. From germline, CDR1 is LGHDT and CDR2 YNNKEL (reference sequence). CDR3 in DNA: TGTGCCAGCAGCCAAGACAGTACTGGAAACACCATATATTTT. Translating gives CASSQDSTGNTIYF.